Here is one TCR beta chain with its context. Its antigen is not known. This sample's time point: persistent/refractory GD, antithyroid drugs over 5 years with positive TRAb. From PBMCs, RNA was extracted and then used to make the TCR library. It was American Thyroid Association guidelines that determined Graves' disease diagnosis. This sample is drawn from a study of regulatory T cells in long-lasting Graves disease. Overall study results and limits: Sample size was small, which may have lowered accuracy. With persistent disease, TRBV28, TRBJ1-2 and TRBJ2-5 were the favored segments.

Both iRepertoire HTBI primers and Arm-PCR of CDR3 regions were used to build the TCR beta libraries. TCRdb re-derived calls from the multiplex PCR reads in MiXCR, one entry per CDR3 protein. The sample shows 400,000 or so distinct CDR3 sequences, about 25% of them seen only once. The CDR3 sequence is 17 residues long. Losses at the gene ends were 6 bases for V and 5 bases for J; bases not matched to a gene: 16. CDR1 is LNHDA and CDR2 is SQIVND in the germline V gene (reference sequence). The sequences come from peripheral blood mononuclear cells (PBMCs), collected when the disease was refractory, from a patient treated with antithyroid drugs. This TCR was sampled from a female donor with Graves disease. The chain links TRBV19 to TRBJ2-1, with TRBD2 matching over 7 bases. As DNA, the CDR3 is TGTGCCAGTAGCCTCCGGGGGGTTGGAGGATTGAACAATGAGCAGTTCTTC. Encoded protein: CASSLRGVGGLNNEQFF.